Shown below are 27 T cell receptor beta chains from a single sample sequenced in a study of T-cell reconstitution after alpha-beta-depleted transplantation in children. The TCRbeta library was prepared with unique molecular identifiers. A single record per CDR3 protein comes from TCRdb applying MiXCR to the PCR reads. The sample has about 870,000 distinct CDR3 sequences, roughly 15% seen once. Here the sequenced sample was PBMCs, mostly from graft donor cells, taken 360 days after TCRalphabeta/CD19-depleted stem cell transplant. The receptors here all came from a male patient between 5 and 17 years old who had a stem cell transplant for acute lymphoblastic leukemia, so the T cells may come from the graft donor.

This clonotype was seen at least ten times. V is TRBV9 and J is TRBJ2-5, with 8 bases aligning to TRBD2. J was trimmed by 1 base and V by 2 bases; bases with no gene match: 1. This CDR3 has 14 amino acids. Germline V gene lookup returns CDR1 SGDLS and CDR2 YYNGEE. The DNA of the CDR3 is TGTGCCAGCAGCGTTACTAGCGGCCAAGAGACCCAGTACTTC. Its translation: CASSVTSGQETQYF. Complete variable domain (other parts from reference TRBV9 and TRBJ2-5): DSGVTQTPKHLITATGQRVTLRCSPRSGDLSVYWYQQSLDQGLQFLIQYYNGEERAKGNILERFSAQQFPDLHSELNLSSLELGDSALYFCASSVTSGQETQYFGPGTRLLVL.

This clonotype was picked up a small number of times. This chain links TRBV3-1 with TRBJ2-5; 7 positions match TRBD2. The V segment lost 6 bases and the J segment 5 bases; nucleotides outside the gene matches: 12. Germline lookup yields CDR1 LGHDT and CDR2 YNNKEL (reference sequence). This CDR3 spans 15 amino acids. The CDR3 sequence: CASSSRAVGGETQYF. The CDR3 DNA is TGTGCCAGCAGTTCCCGGGCGGTGGGGGGGGAGACCCAGTACTTC.

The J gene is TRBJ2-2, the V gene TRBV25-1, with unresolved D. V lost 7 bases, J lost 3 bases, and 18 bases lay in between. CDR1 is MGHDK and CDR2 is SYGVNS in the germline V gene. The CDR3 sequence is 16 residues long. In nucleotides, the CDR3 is TGTGCCAGCAAGCCCCCGCCCCTTGATCACACCGGGGAGCTGTTTTTT. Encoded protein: CASKPPPLDHTGELFF.

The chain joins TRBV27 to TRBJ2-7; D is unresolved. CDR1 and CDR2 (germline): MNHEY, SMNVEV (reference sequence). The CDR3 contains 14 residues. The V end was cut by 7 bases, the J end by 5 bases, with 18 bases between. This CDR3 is CASTPLDGPHEQYF. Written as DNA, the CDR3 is TGTGCCAGCACCCCCTTGGACGGACCCCACGAGCAGTACTTC.

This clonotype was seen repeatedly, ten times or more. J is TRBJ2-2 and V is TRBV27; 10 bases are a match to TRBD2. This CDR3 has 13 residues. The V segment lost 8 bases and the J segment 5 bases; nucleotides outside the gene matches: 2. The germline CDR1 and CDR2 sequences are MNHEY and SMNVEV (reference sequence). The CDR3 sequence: CASLAGVTGELFF. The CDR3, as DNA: TGTGCCAGCCTAGCGGGAGTTACCGGGGAGCTGTTTTTT.

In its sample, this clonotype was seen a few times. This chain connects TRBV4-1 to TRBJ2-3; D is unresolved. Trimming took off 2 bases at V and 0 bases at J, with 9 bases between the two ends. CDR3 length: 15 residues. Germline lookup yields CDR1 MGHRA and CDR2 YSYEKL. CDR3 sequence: CASSQTATSTDTQYF. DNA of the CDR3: TGCGCCAGCAGCCAAACAGCGACGAGCACAGATACGCAGTATTTT.

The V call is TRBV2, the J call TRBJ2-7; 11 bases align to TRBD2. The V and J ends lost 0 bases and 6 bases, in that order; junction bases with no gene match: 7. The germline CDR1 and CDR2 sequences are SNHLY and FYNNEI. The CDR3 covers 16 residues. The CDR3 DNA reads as TGTGCCAGCAGTGAAGCTTTACTAGCGGGAGCATCCGAGCAGTACTTC. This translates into CASSEALLAGASEQYF.

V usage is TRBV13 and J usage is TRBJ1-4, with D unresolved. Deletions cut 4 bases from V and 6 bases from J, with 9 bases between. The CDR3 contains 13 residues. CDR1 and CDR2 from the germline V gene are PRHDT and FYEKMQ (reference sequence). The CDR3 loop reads CASSSTWDEKLFF. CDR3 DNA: TGTGCCAGCAGCTCTACTTGGGATGAAAAACTGTTTTTT.

CDR3 in amino acids: CSARHWGAGELFF. The CDR3 nucleotides read TGCAGTGCTAGACACTGGGGAGCCGGGGAGCTGTTTTTT. The chain has TRBV20-1 and TRBJ2-2, with D perhaps matching TRBD2 (5 bases). CDR3 length: 13 amino acids. Between the trimmed V and J ends, which lost 2 bases and 6 bases, there was a span of 10 bases. Germline V gene data show CDR1 as DFQATT and CDR2 as SNEGSKA (reference sequence).

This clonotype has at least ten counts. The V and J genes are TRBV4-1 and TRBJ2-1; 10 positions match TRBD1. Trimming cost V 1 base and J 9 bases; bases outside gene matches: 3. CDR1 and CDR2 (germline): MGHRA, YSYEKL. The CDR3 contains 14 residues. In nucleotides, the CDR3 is TGCGCCAGCAGCCAAGGACAGGGGGCCGGTGAGCAGTTCTTC. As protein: CASSQGQGAGEQFF.

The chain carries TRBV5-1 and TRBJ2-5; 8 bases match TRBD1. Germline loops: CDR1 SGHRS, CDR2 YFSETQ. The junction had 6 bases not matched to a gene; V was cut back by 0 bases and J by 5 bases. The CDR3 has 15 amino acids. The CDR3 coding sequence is TGCGCCAGCAGCTTGGCCTCAGGGGGCATGGAGACCCAGTACTTC. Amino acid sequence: CASSLASGGMETQYF. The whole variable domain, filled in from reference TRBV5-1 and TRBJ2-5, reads KAGVTQTPRYLIKTRGQQVTLSCSPISGHRSVSWYQQTPGQGLQFLFEYFSETQRNKGNFPGRFSGRQFSNSRSEMNVSTLELGDSALYLCASSLASGGMETQYFGPGTRLLVL.

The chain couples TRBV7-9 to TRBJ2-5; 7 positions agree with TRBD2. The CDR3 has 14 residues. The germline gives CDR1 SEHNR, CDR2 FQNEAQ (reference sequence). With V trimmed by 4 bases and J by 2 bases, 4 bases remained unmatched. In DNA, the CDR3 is TGTGCCAGCAGCTGGTGGGGGGGTCAAGAGACCCAGTACTTC. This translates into CASSWWGGQETQYF.

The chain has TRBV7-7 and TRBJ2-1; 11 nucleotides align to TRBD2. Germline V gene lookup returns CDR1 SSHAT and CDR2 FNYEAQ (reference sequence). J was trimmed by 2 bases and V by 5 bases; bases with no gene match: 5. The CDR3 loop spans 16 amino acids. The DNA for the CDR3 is TGTGCCAGCAGCAGTTTAGCGGGAGGGGCCTACAATGAGCAGTTCTTC. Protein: CASSSLAGGAYNEQFF. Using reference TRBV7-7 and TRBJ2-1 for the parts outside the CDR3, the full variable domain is GAGVSQSPRYKVTKRGQDVTLRCDPISSHATLYWYQQALGQGPEFLTYFNYEAQPDKSGLPSDRFSAERPEGSISTLTIQRTEQRDSAMYRCASSSLAGGAYNEQFFGPGTRLTVL.

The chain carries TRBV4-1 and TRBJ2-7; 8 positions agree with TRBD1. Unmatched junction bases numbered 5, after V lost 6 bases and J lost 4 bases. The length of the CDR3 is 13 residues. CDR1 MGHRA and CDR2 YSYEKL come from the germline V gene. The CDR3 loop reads CASRGRGQYEQYF. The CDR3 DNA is TGCGCCAGCAGAGGCAGGGGGCAATACGAGCAGTACTTC.

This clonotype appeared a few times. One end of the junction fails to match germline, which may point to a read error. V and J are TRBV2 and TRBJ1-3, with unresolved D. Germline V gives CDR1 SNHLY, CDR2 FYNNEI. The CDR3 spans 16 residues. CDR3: CASSEDGPYSGNTIYF. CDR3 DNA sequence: TGTGCCAGCAGCGAAGACGGCCCCTACTCTGGAAACACCATATATTTT.

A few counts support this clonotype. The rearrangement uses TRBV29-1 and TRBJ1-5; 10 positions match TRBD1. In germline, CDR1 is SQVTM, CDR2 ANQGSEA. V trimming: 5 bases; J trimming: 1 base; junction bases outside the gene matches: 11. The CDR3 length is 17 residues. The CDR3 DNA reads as TGCAGCGTTCGGATGACAGGGGGCGAAACAAGCAATCAGCCCCAGCATTTT. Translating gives CSVRMTGGETSNQPQHF.

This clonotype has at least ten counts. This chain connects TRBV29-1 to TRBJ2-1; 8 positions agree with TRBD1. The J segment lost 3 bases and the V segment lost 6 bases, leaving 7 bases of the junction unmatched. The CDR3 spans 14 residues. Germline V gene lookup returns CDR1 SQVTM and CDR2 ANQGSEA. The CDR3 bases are TGCAGCGTGGATGACAGGGGCCTCTACAATGAGCAGTTCTTC. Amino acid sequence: CSVDDRGLYNEQFF.

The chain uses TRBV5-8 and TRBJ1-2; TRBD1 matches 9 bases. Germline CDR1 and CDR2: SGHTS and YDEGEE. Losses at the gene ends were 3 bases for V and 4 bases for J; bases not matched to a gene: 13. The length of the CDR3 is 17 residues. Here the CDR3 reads CASSYIPPGQGIYGYTF. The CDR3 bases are TGTGCCAGCAGCTATATACCTCCGGGACAGGGAATCTATGGCTACACCTTC. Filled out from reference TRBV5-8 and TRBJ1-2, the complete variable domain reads EAGVTQSPTHLIKTRGQQATLRCSPISGHTSVYWYQQALGLGLQFLLWYDEGEERNRGNFPPRFSGRQFPNYSSELNVNALELEDSALYLCASSYIPPGQGIYGYTFGSGTRLTVV.

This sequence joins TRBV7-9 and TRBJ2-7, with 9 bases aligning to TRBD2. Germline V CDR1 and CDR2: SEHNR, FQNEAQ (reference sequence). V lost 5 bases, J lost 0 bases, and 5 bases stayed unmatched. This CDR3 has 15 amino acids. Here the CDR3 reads CASSGNSGSSYEQYF. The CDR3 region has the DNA TGTGCCAGCAGCGGGAATAGCGGGAGCTCCTACGAGCAGTACTTC.

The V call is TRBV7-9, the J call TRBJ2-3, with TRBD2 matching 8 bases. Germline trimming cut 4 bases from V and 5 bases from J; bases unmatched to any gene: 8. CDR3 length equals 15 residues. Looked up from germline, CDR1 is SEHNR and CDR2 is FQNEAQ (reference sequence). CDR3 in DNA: TGTGCCAGCAGCTCCAGCGGGAGAAGGAGAGATACGCAGTATTTT. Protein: CASSSSGRRRDTQYF. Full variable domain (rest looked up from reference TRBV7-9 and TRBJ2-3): DTGVSQNPRHKITKRGQNVTFRCDPISEHNRLYWYRQTLGQGPEFLTYFQNEAQLEKSRLLSDRFSAERPKGSFSTLEIQRTEQGDSAMYLCASSSSGRRRDTQYFGPGTRLTVL.

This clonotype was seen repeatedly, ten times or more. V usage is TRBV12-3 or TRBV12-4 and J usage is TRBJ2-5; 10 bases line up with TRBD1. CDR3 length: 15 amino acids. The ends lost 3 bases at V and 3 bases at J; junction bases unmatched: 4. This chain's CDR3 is CASSFVGQGEETQYF. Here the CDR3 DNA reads TGTGCCAGCAGTTTCGTAGGACAGGGGGAAGAGACCCAGTACTTC.

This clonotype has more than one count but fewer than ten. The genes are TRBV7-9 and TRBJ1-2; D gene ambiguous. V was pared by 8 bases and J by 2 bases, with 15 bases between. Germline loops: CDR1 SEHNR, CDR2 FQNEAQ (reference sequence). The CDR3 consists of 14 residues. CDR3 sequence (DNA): TGTGCCAGCTGGGAAGCGTCGGCCAACTATGGCTACACCTTC. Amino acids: CASWEASANYGYTF.

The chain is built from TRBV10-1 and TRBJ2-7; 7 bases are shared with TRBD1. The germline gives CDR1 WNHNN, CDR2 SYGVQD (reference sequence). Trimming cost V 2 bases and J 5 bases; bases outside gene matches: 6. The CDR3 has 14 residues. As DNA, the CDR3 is TGCGCCAGCAGTGAGGGGTACAGGGGTCACGAGCAGTACTTC. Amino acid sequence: CASSEGYRGHEQYF.

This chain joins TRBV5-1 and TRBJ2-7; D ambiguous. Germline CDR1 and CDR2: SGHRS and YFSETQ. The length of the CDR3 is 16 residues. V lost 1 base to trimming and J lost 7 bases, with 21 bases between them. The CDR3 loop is CASSLSNYFYLREQYF. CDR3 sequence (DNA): TGCGCCAGCAGCTTGTCAAACTACTTTTACCTGAGGGAGCAGTACTTC. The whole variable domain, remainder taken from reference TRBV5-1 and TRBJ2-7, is KAGVTQTPRYLIKTRGQQVTLSCSPISGHRSVSWYQQTPGQGLQFLFEYFSETQRNKGNFPGRFSGRQFSNSRSEMNVSTLELGDSALYLCASSLSNYFYLREQYFGPGTRLTVT.

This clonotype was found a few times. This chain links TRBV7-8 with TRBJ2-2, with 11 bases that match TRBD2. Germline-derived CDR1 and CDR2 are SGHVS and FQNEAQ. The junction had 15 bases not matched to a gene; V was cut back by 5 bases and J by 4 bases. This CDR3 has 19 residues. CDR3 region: CASSKTSGRFRRTTGELFF. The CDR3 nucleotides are TGTGCCAGCAGCAAAACTAGCGGGAGATTCAGAAGGACCACCGGGGAGCTGTTTTTT.

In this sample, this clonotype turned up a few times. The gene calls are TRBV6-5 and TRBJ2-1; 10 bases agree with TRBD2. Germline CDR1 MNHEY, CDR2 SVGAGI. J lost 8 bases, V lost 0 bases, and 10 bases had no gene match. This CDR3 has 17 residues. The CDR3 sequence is CASSYSTVLAGVYEQFF. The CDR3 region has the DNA TGTGCCAGCAGTTACTCGACGGTGCTAGCGGGAGTGTATGAGCAGTTCTTC.

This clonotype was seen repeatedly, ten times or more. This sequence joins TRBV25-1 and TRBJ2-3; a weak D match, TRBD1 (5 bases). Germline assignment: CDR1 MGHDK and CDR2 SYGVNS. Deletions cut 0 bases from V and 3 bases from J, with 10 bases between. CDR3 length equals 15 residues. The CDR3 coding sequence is TGTGCCAGCAGTGAATATACAGGAGAGACAGATACGCAGTATTTT. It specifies CASSEYTGETDTQYF.